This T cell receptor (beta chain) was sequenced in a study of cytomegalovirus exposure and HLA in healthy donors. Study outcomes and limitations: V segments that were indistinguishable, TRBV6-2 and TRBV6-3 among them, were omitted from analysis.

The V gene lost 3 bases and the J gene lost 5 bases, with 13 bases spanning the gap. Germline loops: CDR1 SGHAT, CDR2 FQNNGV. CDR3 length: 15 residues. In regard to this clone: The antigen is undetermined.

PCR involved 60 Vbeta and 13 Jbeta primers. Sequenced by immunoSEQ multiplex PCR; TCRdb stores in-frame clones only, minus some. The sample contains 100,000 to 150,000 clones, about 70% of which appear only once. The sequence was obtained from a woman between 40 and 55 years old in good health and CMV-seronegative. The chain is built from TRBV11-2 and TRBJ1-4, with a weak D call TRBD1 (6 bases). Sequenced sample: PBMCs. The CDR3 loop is CASSLGAQGNEKLFF. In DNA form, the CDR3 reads TGTGCCAGCAGCTTGGGGGCCCAAGGGAATGAAAAACTGTTTTTT. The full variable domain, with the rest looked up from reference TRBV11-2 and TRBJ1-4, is EAGVAQSPRYKIIEKRQSVAFWCNPISGHATLYWYQQILGQGPKLLIQFQNNGVVDDSQLPKDRFSAERLKGVDSTLKIQPAKLEDSAVYLCASSLGAQGNEKLFFGSGTQLSVL.